This TCR beta chain was retrieved from a study of T cell responses to AZD1222 COVID-19 vaccine. Study-wide results and caveats: Repertoire collection took place solely once the T cell response had peaked. Just six people given AZD1222 tested seropositive at baseline.

The data were produced by immunoSEQ multiplex PCR, yet TCRdb's version contains in-frame clones alone and is incomplete. The table shows approximately 89,000 clones, with around nine tenths occurring only once. About this clone: Its specificity is not known.

V was shortened by 4 bases and J by 1 base, with 11 bases between the two germline ends. CDR1 is SGHNT, CDR2 YYREEE, per germline (reference sequence). The CDR3 has 15 amino acids. The TCR was taken from an adult in good health. The gene calls are TRBV5-4 and TRBJ2-2; D is uncertain. Sequencing used peripheral blood, obtained on day 0 of AZD1222 vaccination. CDR3 protein: CASSTGGLNTGELFF. The CDR3 nucleotides read TGTGCCAGCAGCACTGGTGGATTGAACACCGGGGAGCTGTTTTTT.